The table lists the clone carrying this T cell receptor beta chain with a few counts. Its target is unknown. From germline, CDR1 is ENHRY and CDR2 SYGVKD. CDR3 length equals 14 residues. The ends were cut back, 8 bases at V and 9 bases at J, with 17 bases in the middle. The data originate from a study of cytomegalovirus exposure and HLA in healthy donors. The donors were members of the validation cohort comprising over 100 subjects, separate from the roughly 670-subject first cohort. Repertoires were generated with immunoSEQ multiplex PCR, while TCRdb's copy carries only in-frame clones and drops some. The sample consists of roughly 120,000 clones, 94% of them appearing once. General study results and limits: In vitro assays verified that a few CMV-associated chains recognized CMV antigens specifically. Most TCR sequences were uncommon, yet certain public TCRs appeared in many donors. In a later analysis, first-cohort TCR clusters were found to tend to co-occur in the 120 or so validation repertoires.

The clonotype was recovered from a young woman in good health and CMV-seronegative. The source material was PBMCs. This chain joins TRBV10-3 and TRBJ1-6; no firm D call. The CDR3 spells CAIQNEFEGSPLHF. CDR3 in DNA: TGTGCCATCCAAAACGAATTTGAGGGTTCACCCCTCCACTTT.